This T cell receptor (beta chain) was sequenced during a study of radiotherapy plus CTLA-4 blockade in lung cancer. About the study: Disease control was present in 25% to 35% of patients, and objective responses in approximately 20%. Overall study findings and caveats: After treatment with radiotherapy plus ipilimumab, TCR clones that came from the tumor expanded in blood. Alongside interferon-beta, early blood T cell clone dynamics were reportedly the best predictor of response.

Lung cancer patients with chemo-refractory metastatic non-small-cell disease were given focal radiation plus CTLA-4 blockade with ipilimumab. The repertoire was sequenced with immunoSEQ multiplex PCR; TCRdb's copy has only in-frame clones and lacks some. The table includes some 78,000 clones, around 88% detected once. As concerns this clone: Antigen specificity is unknown.

The clonotype originates from a human donor with non-small cell lung cancer who had a partial response to radiotherapy plus ipilimumab. The sequences come from peripheral blood, collected from a patient treated with radiotherapy plus ipilimumab.

The CDR3 protein is CASSIKTSGTGELFF. The DNA of the CDR3 is TGTGCCAGTAGTATAAAGACTAGCGGCACCGGGGAGCTGTTTTTT. The genes are TRBV19 and TRBJ2-2; 9 bases line up with TRBD2. This CDR3 contains 15 residues. V gave up 2 bases and J gave up 4 bases; unmatched junction bases: 2. Germline values: CDR1 LNHDA, CDR2 SQIVND (reference sequence).